Detailed here is one TCR beta chain. Antigen specificity is unknown. The V gene's germline CDR1 is SEHNR and CDR2 FQNEAQ (reference sequence). The CDR3 is 19 residues long. V trimming: 5 bases; J trimming: 2 bases; junction bases outside the gene matches: 15. The sample is drawn from a study of cytomegalovirus exposure and HLA in healthy donors. 60 Vbeta and 13 Jbeta primers were used in PCR. The table came from immunoSEQ multiplex PCR; TCRdb's copy has only in-frame clones and leaves some out. The sample holds 140,000 to 150,000 clones; around four fifths are singletons and the top ten take around 3.2%. The study, taken as a whole, reports: Most observed TCR sequences were rare, whereas some public TCRs were detected in many donors.

V gene TRBV7-9 combines with J gene TRBJ2-2; TRBD1 matches at 9 bases. The TCR originated in a male donor in good health and CMV-seronegative. Sequencing used PBMCs. The CDR3: CASSLRTGETSLNTGELFF. The CDR3 DNA reads TGTGCCAGCAGCCTACGGACAGGGGAGACCAGCTTAAACACCGGGGAGCTGTTTTTT.